The present T cell receptor beta chain was sequenced within a study of blood T cells in healthy people across ages (dated by TCRdb to about 2015). About the investigation overall: In model experiments, roughly one uniquely barcoded TCR beta cDNA molecule per two T cells was captured by template switching. Using deep sequencing normalized with unique cDNA molecular identifiers, the study measured how TCR beta repertoire diversity changes with age. Four age groups were formed from the donors: young (average approximately 15 years), middle-aged (approximately 39), aged (roughly 59) and long-lived (roughly 88). To avoid experimental bias, donors of different ages were randomly spread across the sequencing lanes. The study analyzed two additional independent replicas of 1 million unique cDNA reads from the same blood draw for two donors, one aged 18 to 30 and one aged 80 or older. The investigation overall reported the following: Compared with the aged group, the long-lived group had more naive CD4+ T cells, fewer expanded clones and increased TCR diversity, a pattern suggesting age selection. As age increased, observed TCR beta diversity per million T cells dropped in a roughly linear way, and a significant reduction was already evident by age about 40. Estimates of total diversity based on one million sequenced T cells were considered lower bounds and underestimates. Observed TCR beta diversity correlated strongly with the percentage of naive T cells measured by flow cytometry. Because profiling used bulk unsorted PBMCs, naive and antigen-experienced compartments could not be compared conclusively. Because donor CMV infection status was unknown, age-related changes in expanded clonotypes were potentially confounded.

The 35 to 40 donors, aged about 6 to 100 years, were systemically healthy Caucasian individuals from Russia. Each donor gave 8 to 10 milliliters of peripheral blood, collected into EDTA-treated Vacutainer tubes. PBMCs were isolated by Ficoll-Paque density-gradient centrifugation, with at least 7 million obtained per sample. Total RNA was extracted from PBMCs with Trizol reagent, with at least 5 micrograms obtained per sample. For every donor, an aliquot of PBMCs went through flow cytometry to measure the percentages of naive CD45RAhigh/CD27high T cells. Library prep was done by 5' RACE. The sample was run on an Illumina HiSeq 2500. The second PCR ran for roughly 7 to 12 cycles and used a J-beta primer mix along with a sample-barcoded 5' primer. Each TCR beta cDNA molecule received a unique molecular identifier from a template-switch 5' adaptor carrying 12 random nucleotides. Each sample yielded at least 3 million CDR3-containing paired-end reads. All of the RNA was converted into first-strand cDNA using the Mint cDNA synthesis kit, with a TRBC-specific oligonucleotide serving as the primer. After uracil-DNA glycosylase treatment, a first 18-cycle PCR used universal primers M1SS and BC2_uni_R on all cDNA. Turning to the authors' computational methods: For normalization, 1 million high-quality reads, each with a distinct molecular identifier, were randomly selected from each sample. Reads sharing molecular identifiers were discarded rather than binned into consensus sequences. MiTCR, set to a Q25 quality threshold and the strictest error-elimination algorithm, was used for CDR3 identification, clonotype clustering and error correction. A nonparametric unseen species model with Euler transformation was used to estimate a lower bound on total TCR beta diversity. TCRdb itself trimmed the public reads at Q25 with fastp, ran MiXCR and retained productive beta chains. CDR3 protein duplicates are merged, each entry listing the most common genes and DNA. The V and J calls and clone size are TCRdb's, not the authors'. For this sample there are some 920,000 distinct CDR3 sequences; about 53% appear just once. The ten largest clones add up to over 20% of the sample.

Regarding this clonotype: What this receptor recognizes is not known. Per-nucleotide qualities are absent, and no much larger clonotype sits a single base away.

The CDR3 numbers 16 residues from cysteine through phenylalanine. Left in the record is the CDR3 DNA by itself, 48 bases read in frame from the first base. For CDR1 and CDR2, the germline V gene (reference sequence) lists DFQATT and SNEGSKA. Deletion took 6 bases off V and 1 base off J, with a span of 21 bases between the germline ends. The sequence derives from an older woman in good health. This chain joins TRBV20-1 to TRBJ2-5; the D segment cannot be called with confidence. The sample taken for sequencing was blood. The CDR3 loop reads CSAQPRPRRTQETQYF. At the DNA level, the sequence is TGCAGTGCCCAACCCCGGCCAAGACGTACCCAAGAGACCCAGTACTTC.